The clone carrying this T cell receptor (beta chain) was recorded at least ten times. The CDR3 totals 15 residues. V was clipped by 3 bases and J by 3 bases, with 12 bases between them. Germline-derived CDR1 and CDR2 are LGHDT and YNNKEL (reference sequence). Using unique molecular identifiers, the investigators prepared the TCRbeta library. Using its own MiXCR run on the PCR reads, TCRdb lists one record per CDR3 protein. This table holds around 200,000 distinct CDR3 sequences, around 9.9% found once. The data belong to a study of T-cell reconstitution after alpha-beta-depleted transplantation in children.

This TCR came from a child under three years old with acute myeloid leukemia, due to receive a stem cell transplant. The chain carries TRBV3-1 and TRBJ2-1; tentatively, D is TRBD1 or TRBD2 (5 bases each). The sample in question was PBMCs, obtained before TCRalphabeta/CD19-depleted stem cell transplant. CDR3 amino acids: CASSHLGDSYNEQFF. The CDR3 DNA reads TGTGCCAGCAGCCACCTGGGAGACAGCTACAATGAGCAGTTCTTC.